The source of this T cell receptor (beta chain) is a study of shared clonotypes between healthy human individuals. Assay used: immunoSEQ multiplex PCR; TCRdb lists only in-frame clones, some missing. This table holds 2 million or so clones, 85% to 95% found once. As defined, naive CD8 cells were CD45RO-negative and positively selected for CCR7, with terminally differentiated effector memory CD45RA+ cells excluded. This sequence originates from a man between 18 and 35 years old in good health. The sample taken for sequencing was naive CD8+ T cells sorted from blood.

In nucleotides, the CDR3 is TGTGCCAGCAGCTTAGTAGAAATCGATATACTGAGGCATTTT. It codes for CASSLVEIDILRHF. The chain employs TRBV7-8 and TRBJ1-5; D not certain. The germline CDR1 and CDR2 sequences are SGHVS and FQNEAQ. V was clipped by 1 base and J by 15 bases, with 19 bases between them. The CDR3 spans 14 residues.